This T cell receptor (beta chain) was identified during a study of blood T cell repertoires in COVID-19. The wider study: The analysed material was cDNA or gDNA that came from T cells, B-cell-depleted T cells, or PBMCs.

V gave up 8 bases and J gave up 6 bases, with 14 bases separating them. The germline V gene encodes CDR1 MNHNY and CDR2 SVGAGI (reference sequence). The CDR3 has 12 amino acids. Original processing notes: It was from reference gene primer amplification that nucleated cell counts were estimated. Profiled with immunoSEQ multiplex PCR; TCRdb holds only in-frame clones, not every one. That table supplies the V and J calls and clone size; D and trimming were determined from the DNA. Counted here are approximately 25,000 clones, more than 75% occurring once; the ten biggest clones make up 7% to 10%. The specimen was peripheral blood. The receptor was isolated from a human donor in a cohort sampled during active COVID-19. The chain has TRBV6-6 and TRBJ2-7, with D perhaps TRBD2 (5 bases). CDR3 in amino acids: CASGQAEGEQYF. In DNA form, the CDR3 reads TGTGCCAGCGGCCAGGCCGAGGGCGAGCAGTACTTC.